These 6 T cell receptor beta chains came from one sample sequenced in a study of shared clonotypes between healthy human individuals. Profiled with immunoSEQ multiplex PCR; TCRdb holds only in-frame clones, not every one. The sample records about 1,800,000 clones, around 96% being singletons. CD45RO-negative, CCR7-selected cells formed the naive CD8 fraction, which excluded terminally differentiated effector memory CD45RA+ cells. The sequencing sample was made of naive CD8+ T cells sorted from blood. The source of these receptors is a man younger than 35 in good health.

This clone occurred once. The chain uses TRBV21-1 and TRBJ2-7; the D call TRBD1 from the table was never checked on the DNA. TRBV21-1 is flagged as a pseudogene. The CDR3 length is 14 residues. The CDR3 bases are TGTGCCAGCAGAAAACGGGACACTACCTACGAGCAGTACTTC. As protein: CASRKRDTTYEQYF.

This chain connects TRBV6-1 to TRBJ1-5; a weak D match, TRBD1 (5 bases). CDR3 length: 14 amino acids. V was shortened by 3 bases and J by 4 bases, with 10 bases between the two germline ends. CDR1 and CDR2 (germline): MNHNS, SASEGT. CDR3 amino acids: CASSDVGGNQPQHF. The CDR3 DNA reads TGTGCCAGCAGTGATGTGGGGGGAAATCAGCCCCAGCATTTT.

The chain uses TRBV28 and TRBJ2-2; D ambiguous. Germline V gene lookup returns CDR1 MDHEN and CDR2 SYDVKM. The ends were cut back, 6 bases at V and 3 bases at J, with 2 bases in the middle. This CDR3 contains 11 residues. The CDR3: CASRDTGELFF. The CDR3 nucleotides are TGTGCCAGCAGAGACACCGGGGAGCTGTTTTTT.

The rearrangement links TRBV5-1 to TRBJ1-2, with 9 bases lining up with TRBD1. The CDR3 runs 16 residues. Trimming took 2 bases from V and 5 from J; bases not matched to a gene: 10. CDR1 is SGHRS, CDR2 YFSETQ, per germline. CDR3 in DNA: TGCGCCAGCAGCTTCAGCGTGGACAGGGGAGAATATGGCTACACCTTC. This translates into CASSFSVDRGEYGYTF.

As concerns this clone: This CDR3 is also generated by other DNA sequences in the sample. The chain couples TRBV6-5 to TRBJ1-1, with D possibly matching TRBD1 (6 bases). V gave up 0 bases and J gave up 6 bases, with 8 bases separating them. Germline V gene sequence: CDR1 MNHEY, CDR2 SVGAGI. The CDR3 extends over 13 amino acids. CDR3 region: CASSYSGGSEAFF. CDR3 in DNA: TGTGCCAGCAGTTACTCGGGGGGCTCTGAAGCTTTCTTT.

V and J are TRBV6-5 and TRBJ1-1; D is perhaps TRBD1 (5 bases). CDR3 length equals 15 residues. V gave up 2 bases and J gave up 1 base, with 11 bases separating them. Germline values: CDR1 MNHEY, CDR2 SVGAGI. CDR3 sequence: CASSYGGTGNTEAFF. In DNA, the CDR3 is TGTGCCAGCAGTTACGGTGGGACGGGGAACACTGAAGCTTTCTTT.